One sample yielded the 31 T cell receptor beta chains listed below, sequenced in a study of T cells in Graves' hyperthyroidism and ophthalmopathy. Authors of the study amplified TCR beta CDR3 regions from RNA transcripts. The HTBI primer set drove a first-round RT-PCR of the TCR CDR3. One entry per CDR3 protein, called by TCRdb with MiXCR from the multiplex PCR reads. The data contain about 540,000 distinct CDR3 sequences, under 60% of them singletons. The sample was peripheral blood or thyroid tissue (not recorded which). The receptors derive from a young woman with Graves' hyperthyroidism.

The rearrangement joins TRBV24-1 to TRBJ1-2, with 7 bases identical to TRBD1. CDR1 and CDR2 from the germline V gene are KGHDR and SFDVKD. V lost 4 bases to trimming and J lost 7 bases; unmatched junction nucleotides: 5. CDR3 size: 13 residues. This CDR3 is CATSDTGARGYTF. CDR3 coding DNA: TGTGCCACCAGTGACACAGGGGCGCGTGGCTACACCTTC.

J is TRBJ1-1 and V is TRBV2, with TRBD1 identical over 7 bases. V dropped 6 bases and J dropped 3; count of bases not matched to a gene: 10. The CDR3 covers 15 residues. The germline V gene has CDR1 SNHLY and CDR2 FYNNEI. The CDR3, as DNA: TGTGCCAGCAGGCCGACAGGGTGGGAAGACACTGAAGCTTTCTTT. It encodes CASRPTGWEDTEAFF.

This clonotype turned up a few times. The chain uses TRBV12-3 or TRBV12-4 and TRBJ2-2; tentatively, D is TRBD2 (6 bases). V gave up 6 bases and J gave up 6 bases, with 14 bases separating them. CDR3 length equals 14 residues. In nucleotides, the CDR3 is TGTGCCAGCAGCCTACTGGAGGGACCCGGGGAGCTGTTTTTT. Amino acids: CASSLLEGPGELFF.

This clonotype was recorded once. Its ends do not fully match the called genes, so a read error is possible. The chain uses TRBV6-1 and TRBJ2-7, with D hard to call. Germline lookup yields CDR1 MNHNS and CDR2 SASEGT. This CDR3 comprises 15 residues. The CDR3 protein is CASSARRQSYYEQHF. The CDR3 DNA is TGTGCCAGCAGTGCACGTCGGCAATCCTACTACGAGCAGCACTTC.

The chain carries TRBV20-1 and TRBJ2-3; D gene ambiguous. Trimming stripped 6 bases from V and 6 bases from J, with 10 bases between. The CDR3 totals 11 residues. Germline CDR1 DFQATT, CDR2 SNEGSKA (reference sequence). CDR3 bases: TGCAGTGCCGTGACTCTGGATACGCAGTATTTT. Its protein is CSAVTLDTQYF.

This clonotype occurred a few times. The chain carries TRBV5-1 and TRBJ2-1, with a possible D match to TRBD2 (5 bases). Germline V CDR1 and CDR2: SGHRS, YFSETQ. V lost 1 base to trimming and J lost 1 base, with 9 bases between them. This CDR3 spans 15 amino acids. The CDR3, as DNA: TGCGCCAGCAGCTTGTTCAGCGGTTCCTACAATGAGCAGTTCTTC. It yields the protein CASSLFSGSYNEQFF.

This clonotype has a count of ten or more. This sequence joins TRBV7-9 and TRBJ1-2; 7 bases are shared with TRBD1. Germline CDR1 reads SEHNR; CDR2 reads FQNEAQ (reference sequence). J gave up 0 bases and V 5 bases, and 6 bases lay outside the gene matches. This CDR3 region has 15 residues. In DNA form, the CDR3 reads TGTGCCAGCAGCCTAACGACAGGGACTAACTATGGCTACACCTTC. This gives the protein CASSLTTGTNYGYTF. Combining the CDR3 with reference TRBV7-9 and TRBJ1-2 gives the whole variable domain DTGVSQNPRHKITKRGQNVTFRCDPISEHNRLYWYRQTLGQGPEFLTYFQNEAQLEKSRLLSDRFSAERPKGSFSTLEIQRTEQGDSAMYLCASSLTTGTNYGYTFGSGTRLTVV.

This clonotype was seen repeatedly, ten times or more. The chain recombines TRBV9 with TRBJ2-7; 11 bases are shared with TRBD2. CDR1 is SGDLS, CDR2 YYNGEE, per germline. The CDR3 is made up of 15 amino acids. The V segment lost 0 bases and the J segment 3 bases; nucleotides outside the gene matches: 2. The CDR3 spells CASSVAGTSGYEQYF. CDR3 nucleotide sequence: TGTGCCAGCAGCGTAGCCGGGACTAGCGGCTACGAGCAGTACTTC.

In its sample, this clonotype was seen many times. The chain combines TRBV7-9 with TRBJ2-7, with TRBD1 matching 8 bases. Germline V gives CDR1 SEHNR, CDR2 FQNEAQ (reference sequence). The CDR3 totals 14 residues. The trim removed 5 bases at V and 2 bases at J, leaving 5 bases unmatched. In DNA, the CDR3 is TGTGCCAGCAGCCCCGTGGGACAGGCCTACGAGCAGTACTTC. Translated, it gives CASSPVGQAYEQYF.

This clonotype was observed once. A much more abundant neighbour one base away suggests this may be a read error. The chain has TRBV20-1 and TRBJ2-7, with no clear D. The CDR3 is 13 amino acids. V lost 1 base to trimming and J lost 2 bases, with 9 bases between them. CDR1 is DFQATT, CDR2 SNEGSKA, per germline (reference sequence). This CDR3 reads CSARGTVAYEQYF. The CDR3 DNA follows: TGCAGTGCTAGAGGCACAGTGGCCTACGAGCAGTACTTC.

CDR3 loop: CASSVATSGSTDTQYF. The CDR3 DNA sequence: TGTGCCAGCAGCGTAGCTACTAGCGGGAGCACAGATACGCAGTATTTT. The chain employs TRBV9 and TRBJ2-3; TRBD2 matches at 9 bases. This CDR3 spans 16 amino acids. J gave up 0 bases and V 0 bases, and 2 bases lay outside the gene matches. Germline loops: CDR1 SGDLS, CDR2 YYNGEE.

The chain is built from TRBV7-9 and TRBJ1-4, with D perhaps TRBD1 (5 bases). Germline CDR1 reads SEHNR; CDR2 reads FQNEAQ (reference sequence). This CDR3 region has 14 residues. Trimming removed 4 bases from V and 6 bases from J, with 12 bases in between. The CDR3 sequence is CASSWGVTDEKLFF. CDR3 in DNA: TGTGCCAGCAGCTGGGGGGTAACAGATGAAAAACTGTTTTTT.

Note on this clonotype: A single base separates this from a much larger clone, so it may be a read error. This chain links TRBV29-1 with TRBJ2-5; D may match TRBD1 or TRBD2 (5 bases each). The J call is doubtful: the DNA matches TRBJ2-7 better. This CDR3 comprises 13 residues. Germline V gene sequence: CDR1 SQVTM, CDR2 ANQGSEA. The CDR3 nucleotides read TGCGGCGTTGGAGAGGGACGTTCCTACGAGCAGTACTTC. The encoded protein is CGVGEGRSYEQYF.

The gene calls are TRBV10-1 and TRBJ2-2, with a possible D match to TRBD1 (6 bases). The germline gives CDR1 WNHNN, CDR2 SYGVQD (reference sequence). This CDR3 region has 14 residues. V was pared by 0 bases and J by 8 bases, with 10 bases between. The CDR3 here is CASSESVGAGELFF. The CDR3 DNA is TGCGCCAGCAGTGAGTCGGTGGGGGCAGGGGAGCTGTTTTTT.

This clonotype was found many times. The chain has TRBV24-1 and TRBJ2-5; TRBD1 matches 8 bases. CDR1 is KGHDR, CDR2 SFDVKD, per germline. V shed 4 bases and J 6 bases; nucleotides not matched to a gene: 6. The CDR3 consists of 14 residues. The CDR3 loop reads CATSDPGGTKTQYF. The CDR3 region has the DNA TGTGCCACCAGTGACCCAGGGGGCACTAAGACCCAGTACTTC.

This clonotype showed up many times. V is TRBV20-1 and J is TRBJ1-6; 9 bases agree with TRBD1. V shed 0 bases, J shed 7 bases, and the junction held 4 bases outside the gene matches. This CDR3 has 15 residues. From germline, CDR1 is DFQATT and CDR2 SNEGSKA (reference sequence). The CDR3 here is CSARDGQGRNSPLHF. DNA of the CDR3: TGCAGTGCTAGAGATGGACAGGGGAGGAATTCACCCCTCCACTTT.

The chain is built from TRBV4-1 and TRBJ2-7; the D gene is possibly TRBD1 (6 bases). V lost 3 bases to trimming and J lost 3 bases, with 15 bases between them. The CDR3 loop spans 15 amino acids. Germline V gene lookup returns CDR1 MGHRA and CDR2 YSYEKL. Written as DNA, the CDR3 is TGCGCCAGCAGCCAGCTTTCCGGGACAAACTACGAGCAGTACTTC. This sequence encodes CASSQLSGTNYEQYF.

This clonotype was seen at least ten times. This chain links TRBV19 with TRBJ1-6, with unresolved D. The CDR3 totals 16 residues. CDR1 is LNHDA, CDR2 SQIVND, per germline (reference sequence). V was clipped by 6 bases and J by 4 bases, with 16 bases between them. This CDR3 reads CASSTVGRQYNSPLHF. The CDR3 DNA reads TGTGCCAGTAGCACGGTGGGGAGGCAGTATAATTCACCCCTCCACTTT.

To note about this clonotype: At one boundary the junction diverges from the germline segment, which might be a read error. The CDR3 sequence is CASSLEPSGKGNEQCF. CDR3 DNA: TGTGCCAGCAGCTTGGAACCCAGCGGGAAAGGCAACGAGCAGTGCTTC. The chain carries TRBV7-8 and TRBJ2-7, with 7 positions matching TRBD2. Germline assignment: CDR1 SGHVS and CDR2 FQNEAQ. This CDR3 spans 16 amino acids.

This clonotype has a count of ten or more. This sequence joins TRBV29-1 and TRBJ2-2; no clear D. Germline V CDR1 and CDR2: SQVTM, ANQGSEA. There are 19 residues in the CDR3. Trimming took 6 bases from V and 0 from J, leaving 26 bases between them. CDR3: CSVTRPLLVVAANTGELFF. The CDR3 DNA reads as TGCAGCGTCACTCGCCCCCTCCTGGTCGTTGCGGCGAACACCGGGGAGCTGTTTTTT.

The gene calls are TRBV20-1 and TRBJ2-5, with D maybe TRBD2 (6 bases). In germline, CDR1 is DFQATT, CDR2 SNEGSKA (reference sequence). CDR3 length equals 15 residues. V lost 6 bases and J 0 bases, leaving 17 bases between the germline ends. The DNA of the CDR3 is TGCAGTGCCTGGGGCCTTAAGCGGGACCAAGAGACCCAGTACTTC. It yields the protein CSAWGLKRDQETQYF.

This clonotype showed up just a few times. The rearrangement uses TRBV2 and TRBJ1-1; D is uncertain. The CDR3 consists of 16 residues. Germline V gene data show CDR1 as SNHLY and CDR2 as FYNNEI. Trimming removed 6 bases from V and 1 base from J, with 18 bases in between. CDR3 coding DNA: TGTGCCAGCAGCCAAGCCGTAGAACAGTGGAACACTGAAGCTTTCTTT. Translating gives CASSQAVEQWNTEAFF.

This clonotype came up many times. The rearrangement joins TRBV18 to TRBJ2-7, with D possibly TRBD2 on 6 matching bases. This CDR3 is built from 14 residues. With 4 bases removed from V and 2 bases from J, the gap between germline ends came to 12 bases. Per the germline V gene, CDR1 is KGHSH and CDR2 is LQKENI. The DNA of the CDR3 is TGTGCCAGCTCACACCGGGACTTGCCCTACGAGCAGTACTTC. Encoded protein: CASSHRDLPYEQYF. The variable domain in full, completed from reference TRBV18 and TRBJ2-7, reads NAGVMQNPRHLVRRRGQEARLRCSPMKGHSHVYWYRQLPEEGLKFMVYLQKENIIDESGMPKERFSAEFPKEGPSILRIQQVVRGDSAAYFCASSHRDLPYEQYFGPGTRLTVT.

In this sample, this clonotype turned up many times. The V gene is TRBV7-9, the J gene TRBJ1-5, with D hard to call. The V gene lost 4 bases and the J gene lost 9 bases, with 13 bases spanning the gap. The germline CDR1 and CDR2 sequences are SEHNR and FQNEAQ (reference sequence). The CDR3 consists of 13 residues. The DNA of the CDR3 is TGTGCCAGCAGCTCCCACGCGCTTGGGCCCCAGCATTTT. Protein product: CASSSHALGPQHF. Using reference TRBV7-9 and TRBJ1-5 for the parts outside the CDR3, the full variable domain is DTGVSQNPRHKITKRGQNVTFRCDPISEHNRLYWYRQTLGQGPEFLTYFQNEAQLEKSRLLSDRFSAERPKGSFSTLEIQRTEQGDSAMYLCASSSHALGPQHFGDGTRLSIL.

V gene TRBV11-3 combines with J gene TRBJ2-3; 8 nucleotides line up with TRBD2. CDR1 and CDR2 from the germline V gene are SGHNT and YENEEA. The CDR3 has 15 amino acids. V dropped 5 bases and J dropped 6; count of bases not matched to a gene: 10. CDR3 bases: TGTGCCAGCAGCGCGGGACTAGTAATTACGGATACGCAGTATTTT. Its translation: CASSAGLVITDTQYF.

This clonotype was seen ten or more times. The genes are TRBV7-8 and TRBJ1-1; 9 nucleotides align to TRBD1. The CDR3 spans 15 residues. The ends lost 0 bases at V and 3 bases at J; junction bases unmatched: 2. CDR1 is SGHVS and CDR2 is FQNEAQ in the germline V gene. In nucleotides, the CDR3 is TGTGCCAGCAGCTTAGCGGGACAGGGATACACTGAAGCTTTCTTT. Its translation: CASSLAGQGYTEAFF.

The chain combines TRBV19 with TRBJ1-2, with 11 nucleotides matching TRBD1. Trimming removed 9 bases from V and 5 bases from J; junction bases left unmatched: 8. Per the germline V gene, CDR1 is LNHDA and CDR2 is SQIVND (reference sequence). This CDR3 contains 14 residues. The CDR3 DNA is TGTGCCAGCCCTTACGGACAGGGGGCGTATGGCTACACCTTC. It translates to CASPYGQGAYGYTF.

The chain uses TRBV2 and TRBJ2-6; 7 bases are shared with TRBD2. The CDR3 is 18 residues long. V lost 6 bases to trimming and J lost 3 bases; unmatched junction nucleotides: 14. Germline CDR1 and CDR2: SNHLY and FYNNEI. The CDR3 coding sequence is TGTGCCAGCAGCCTGGGAGGGAACCCCTATTTTGGGGCCAACGTCCTGACTTTC. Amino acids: CASSLGGNPYFGANVLTF. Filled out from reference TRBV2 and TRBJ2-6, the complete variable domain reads EPEVTQTPSHQVTQMGQEVILRCVPISNHLYFYWYRQILGQKVEFLVSFYNNEISEKSEIFDDQFSVERPDGSNFTLKIRSTKLEDSAMYFCASSLGGNPYFGANVLTFGAGSRLTVL.

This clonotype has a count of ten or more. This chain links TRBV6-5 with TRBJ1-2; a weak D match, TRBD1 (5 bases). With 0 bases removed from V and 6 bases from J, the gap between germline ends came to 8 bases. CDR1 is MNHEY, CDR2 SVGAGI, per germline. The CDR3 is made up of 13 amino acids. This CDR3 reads CASSYSKGDGYTF. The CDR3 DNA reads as TGTGCCAGCAGTTACTCGAAAGGGGATGGCTACACCTTC.

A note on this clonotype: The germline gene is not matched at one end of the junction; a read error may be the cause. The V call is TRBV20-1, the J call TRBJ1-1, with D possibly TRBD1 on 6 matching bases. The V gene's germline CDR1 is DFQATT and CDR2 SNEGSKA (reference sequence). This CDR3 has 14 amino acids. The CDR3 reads CSAPASGGLTEAFF. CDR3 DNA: TGCAGTGCTCCTGCCTCGGGGGGGCTCACTGAAGCCTTCTTT.

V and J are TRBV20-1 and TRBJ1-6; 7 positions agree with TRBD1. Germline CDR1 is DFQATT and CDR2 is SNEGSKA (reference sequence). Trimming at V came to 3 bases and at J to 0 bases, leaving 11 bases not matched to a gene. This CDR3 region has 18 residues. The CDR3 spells CSASKRQGFSSYNSPLHF. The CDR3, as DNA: TGCAGTGCTAGCAAAAGACAGGGCTTCAGCTCCTATAATTCACCCCTCCACTTT.